These 29 T cell receptor beta chains share one sample of origin, sequenced in a study of early T cells in non-severe SARS-CoV-2 infection. TCRdb reprocessed the 5' RACE reads via MiXCR and lists one record per CDR3 protein. This sample has fewer than 85,000 distinct CDR3 sequences, with roughly an eighth found just once. Sequenced: whole blood. These receptors all stem from an adult who was a healthcare worker with PCR-confirmed SARS-CoV-2 infection or an uninfected control (not recorded which).

The rearrangement joins TRBV4-1 to TRBJ2-7, with 8 bases matching TRBD2. This CDR3 comprises 16 residues. V gave up 3 bases and J gave up 2 bases; unmatched junction bases: 9. Germline CDR1 reads MGHRA; CDR2 reads YSYEKL. Here the CDR3 DNA reads TGCGCCAGCAGCCATAGTGGGCTAGCGGGCCCCTACGAGCAGTACTTC. Its translation is CASSHSGLAGPYEQYF.

The sample holds a few counts of this clonotype. The rearrangement links TRBV28 to TRBJ2-7; TRBD1 matches at 9 bases. In germline, CDR1 is MDHEN, CDR2 SYDVKM. The CDR3 is 15 amino acids. J gave up 7 bases and V 4 bases, and 11 bases lay outside the gene matches. CDR3 amino acids: CASSSSGTGSGEQYF. The DNA for the CDR3 is TGTGCCAGCAGTTCTTCCGGGACAGGGTCGGGTGAGCAGTACTTC. The full variable domain, its missing parts supplied by reference TRBV28 and TRBJ2-7, is DVKVTQSSRYLVKRTGEKVFLECVQDMDHENMFWYRQDPGLGLRLIYFSYDVKMKEKGDIPEGYSVSREKKERFSLILESASTNQTSMYLCASSSSGTGSGEQYFGPGTRLTVT.

The rearrangement links TRBV7-2 to TRBJ1-5, with TRBD1 matching over 8 bases. The ends lost 2 bases at V and 7 bases at J; junction bases unmatched: 10. The CDR3 runs to 16 residues. Germline V gene data show CDR1 as SGHTA and CDR2 as FQGNSA. This CDR3 is CASSLFRTGPLQPQHF. In DNA, the CDR3 is TGTGCCAGCAGCTTATTCCGGACAGGGCCTTTACAGCCCCAGCATTTT.

The CDR3 DNA sequence: TGCAGTGCTAGAAGAGGCGTTGGGCACTTGAGCGAGCAGTACTTC. Protein sequence: CSARRGVGHLSEQYF. V usage is TRBV20-1 and J usage is TRBJ2-7; no reliable D call. The CDR3 is 15 amino acids. Trimming stripped 2 bases from V and 6 bases from J, with 20 bases between. The germline CDR1 and CDR2 sequences are DFQATT and SNEGSKA (reference sequence).

This clonotype was detected many times. This sequence joins TRBV5-5 and TRBJ2-7; no clear D. Trimming removed 2 bases at V and 6 bases at J, with 9 bases between. Germline V CDR1 and CDR2: SGHKS, YYEKEE (reference sequence). This CDR3 has 12 amino acids. The DNA for the CDR3 is TGTGCCAGCAGCTTCGCACCGGGCGAGCAGTACTTC. It specifies CASSFAPGEQYF.

This clonotype was seen only a few times. V and J are TRBV2 and TRBJ1-1; 8 bases match TRBD1. V gave up 8 bases and J gave up 4 bases; unmatched junction bases: 9. Per the germline V gene, CDR1 is SNHLY and CDR2 is FYNNEI. The CDR3 has 14 residues. The CDR3 loop is CASRLGQARTEAFF. CDR3 nucleotide sequence: TGTGCCAGCCGACTGGGACAGGCCCGCACTGAAGCTTTCTTT.

The chain has TRBV4-1 and TRBJ2-1; tentatively, D is TRBD1 (6 bases). With 1 base removed from V and 4 bases from J, the gap between germline ends came to 14 bases. Per the germline V gene, CDR1 is MGHRA and CDR2 is YSYEKL. This CDR3 contains 16 residues. The CDR3 loop is CASSQGTDQPYNEQFF. The DNA for the CDR3 is TGCGCCAGCAGCCAAGGGACAGACCAACCTTACAATGAGCAGTTCTTC.

This clonotype was counted a few times. The rearrangement links TRBV6-5 to TRBJ1-6; D gene ambiguous. This CDR3 region has 15 residues. The V gene's germline CDR1 is MNHEY and CDR2 SVGAGI. With 6 bases removed from V and 6 bases from J, the gap between germline ends came to 15 bases. DNA for the CDR3: TGTGCCAGCAGAGCACCTGAGGGTCTTAATTCACCCCTCCACTTT. Its translation is CASRAPEGLNSPLHF.

This clonotype was seen repeatedly, ten times or more. This chain links TRBV27 with TRBJ1-5; 7 bases are a match to TRBD1. J lost 5 bases, V lost 2 bases, and 3 bases had no gene match. The CDR3 loop spans 14 amino acids. Germline CDR1 reads MNHEY; CDR2 reads SMNVEV (reference sequence). CDR3 sequence: CASSLRDRYQPQHF. CDR3 nucleotide sequence: TGTGCCAGCAGTTTACGGGACAGATATCAGCCCCAGCATTTT.

This clonotype was seen a single time. The chain links TRBV28 to TRBJ2-7; D gene ambiguous. The CDR3 is made up of 13 amino acids. CDR1 and CDR2 from the germline V gene are MDHEN and SYDVKM. Trimming removed 8 bases at V and 0 bases at J, with 11 bases between. The CDR3 nucleotides read TGTGCCAGCCTCCCCACCATCTCCTACGAGCAGTACTTC. This gives the protein CASLPTISYEQYF.

CDR3 nucleotide sequence: TGTGCCAGCAGACCGGGACAGGGGGCGCTAGGGCAGTACTTC. Amino acids: CASRPGQGALGQYF. The chain uses TRBV12-3 or TRBV12-4 and TRBJ2-7; 12 bases match TRBD1. V was pared by 6 bases and J by 9 bases, with 9 bases of the junction left unmatched. This CDR3 has 14 residues.

This clonotype was counted a few times. The CDR3 loop is CASSPLDYSNQPQHF. The CDR3 coding sequence is TGTGCCAGCAGCCCCCTGGACTATAGCAATCAGCCCCAGCATTTT. The chain has TRBV28 and TRBJ1-5; D is undetermined. Germline CDR1 MDHEN, CDR2 SYDVKM. Trimming removed 6 bases from V and 0 bases from J, with 12 bases in between. CDR3 length equals 15 residues.

This clonotype was seen at least ten times. The chain joins TRBV5-1 to TRBJ2-7; 8 bases line up with TRBD1. The length of the CDR3 is 15 residues. CDR1 SGHRS and CDR2 YFSETQ come from the germline V gene. V shed 3 bases and J 0 bases; nucleotides not matched to a gene: 5. CDR3 in DNA: TGCGCCAGCAGCTCGCTCGGACAGGGCTCCTACGAGCAGTACTTC. Its protein product is CASSSLGQGSYEQYF.

This sequence joins TRBV7-3 and TRBJ1-1, with 7 bases that match TRBD1. The trim removed 6 bases at V and 6 bases at J, leaving 13 bases unmatched. CDR3 size: 15 residues. Germline V lookup: CDR1 SGHTA, CDR2 FQGTGA. As DNA, the CDR3 is TGTGCCAGCAGGTTACAGGGGTCCCCTCTTTCTGAAGCTTTCTTT. Translated: CASRLQGSPLSEAFF.

The chain couples TRBV7-9 to TRBJ2-2; 11 bases line up with TRBD1. CDR1 is SEHNR and CDR2 is FQNEAQ in the germline V gene (reference sequence). The CDR3 runs 16 residues. Trimming took 5 bases from V and 2 from J; bases not matched to a gene: 4. In nucleotides, the CDR3 is TGTGCCAGCAGCCCCTGGACAGGGGGCAACACCGGGGAGCTGTTTTTT. Amino acid sequence: CASSPWTGGNTGELFF.

This clonotype was observed a handful of times. V is TRBV6-1 and J is TRBJ2-2, with D possibly being TRBD1 (6 bases). Deletions cut 4 bases from V and 4 bases from J, with 16 bases between. The CDR3 covers 16 residues. The germline CDR1 and CDR2 sequences are MNHNS and SASEGT. CDR3 sequence: CASSGFLGHFTGELFF. CDR3 sequence (DNA): TGTGCCAGCAGTGGGTTTTTGGGACACTTCACCGGGGAGCTGTTTTTT.

This clonotype was seen repeatedly, ten times or more. V and J are TRBV28 and TRBJ2-7, with a weak D call TRBD2 (5 bases). V lost 7 bases to trimming and J lost 0 bases, with 13 bases between them. CDR1 is MDHEN, CDR2 SYDVKM, per germline. CDR3 size: 14 residues. DNA for the CDR3: TGTGCCAGCATGGGGAGCGAGCCCTCCTACGAGCAGTACTTC. Encoded protein: CASMGSEPSYEQYF.

This clonotype was recorded many times. The rearrangement joins TRBV28 to TRBJ2-7, with D perhaps matching TRBD1 or TRBD2 (5 bases each). V lost 3 bases, J lost 6 bases, and 12 bases lay in between. The CDR3 loop spans 13 amino acids. Looked up from germline, CDR1 is MDHEN and CDR2 is SYDVKM. CDR3 sequence: CASSFGGFTEQYF. CDR3 coding DNA: TGTGCCAGCAGTTTTGGGGGTTTTACCGAGCAGTACTTC.

The sample holds a few counts of this clonotype. The gene calls are TRBV6-2 or TRBV6-3 and TRBJ2-3, with D possibly being TRBD1 or TRBD2 (5 bases each). This CDR3 is 13 amino acids long. The germline gives CDR1 MNHEY, CDR2 SVGEGT. Trimming removed 6 bases at V and 8 bases at J, with 15 bases between. CDR3 loop: CASRPTTGGTQYF. The CDR3 DNA reads TGTGCCAGCAGACCTACCACTGGGGGTACGCAGTATTTT.

Comments on this clonotype: The junction departs from the called germline gene at one end, perhaps through a read error. J is TRBJ2-7 and V is TRBV29-1, with D hard to call. Germline loops: CDR1 SQVTM, CDR2 ANQGSEA. This CDR3 spans 11 amino acids. CDR3 sequence reads: CSVQDIYEQYF. The CDR3, as DNA: TGCAGCGTTCAAGACATCTACGAGCAGTACTTC.

Only a few counts were recorded for this clonotype. This chain connects TRBV3-1 to TRBJ2-5; 9 bases line up with TRBD2. V shed 4 bases, J shed 3 bases, and the junction held 0 bases outside the gene matches. The length of the CDR3 is 13 residues. Per germline, CDR1 LGHDT and CDR2 YNNKEL (reference sequence). In DNA, the CDR3 is TGTGCCAGCAGCCGACTAGCGGAAGAGACCCAGTACTTC. This encodes CASSRLAEETQYF.

This clonotype has just a few counts. The chain links TRBV7-2 to TRBJ1-5; 8 nucleotides line up with TRBD1. Germline CDR1 SGHTA, CDR2 FQGNSA. The V and J ends lost 1 base and 7 bases, in that order; junction bases with no gene match: 6. This CDR3 spans 15 amino acids. CDR3: CASSLGQGISQPQHF. CDR3 DNA: TGTGCCAGCAGCTTAGGACAGGGGATATCCCAGCCCCAGCATTTT.

Only a few counts were recorded for this clonotype. The chain carries TRBV2 and TRBJ2-7, with D perhaps being TRBD1 or TRBD2 (6 bases each). V dropped 8 bases and J dropped 3 bases, with 14 bases sitting between them. Germline V gene data show CDR1 as SNHLY and CDR2 as FYNNEI. The CDR3 is 13 amino acids. This CDR3 is CASWRGVLYEQYF. In DNA, the CDR3 is TGTGCCAGCTGGAGGGGGGTTCTCTACGAGCAGTACTTC.

The chain recombines TRBV4-1 with TRBJ1-2; 11 nucleotides agree with TRBD1. The length of the CDR3 is 14 residues. V lost 4 bases, J lost 7 bases, and 5 bases stayed unmatched. From germline, CDR1 is MGHRA and CDR2 YSYEKL. In DNA, the CDR3 is TGCGCCAGCAGCCCGGGACAGGGGGATGGTGGCTACACCTTC. It codes for CASSPGQGDGGYTF.

This chain uses TRBV12-3 or TRBV12-4 with TRBJ2-7, with D maybe TRBD2 (6 bases). The V gene lost 3 bases and the J gene lost 3 bases, with 9 bases spanning the gap. This CDR3 spans 13 amino acids. CDR3 DNA sequence: TGTGCCAGCAGTTTTCTGACTAGCTACGAGCAGTACTTC. Its translation: CASSFLTSYEQYF.

This clonotype was recorded many times. The J gene is TRBJ2-7, the V gene TRBV7-9; a weak D match, TRBD1 (5 bases). The germline CDR1 and CDR2 sequences are SEHNR and FQNEAQ (reference sequence). The CDR3 sequence is 14 residues long. Trimming stripped 3 bases from V and 3 bases from J, with 12 bases between. CDR3 nucleotide sequence: TGTGCCAGCAGCTTGGGGCAGAACCTCTACGAGCAGTACTTC. This gives the protein CASSLGQNLYEQYF.

This clonotype was seen repeatedly, ten times or more. The genes are TRBV28 and TRBJ2-7, with 7 bases lining up with TRBD1. CDR1 MDHEN and CDR2 SYDVKM come from the germline V gene. Trimming removed 3 bases from V and 9 bases from J; junction bases left unmatched: 11. The CDR3 has 14 amino acids. The CDR3 bases are TGTGCCAGCAGTTTGGGACAGATGCCTACGATGCAGTACTTC. This gives the protein CASSLGQMPTMQYF.

This chain connects TRBV5-1 to TRBJ2-3; tentatively, D is TRBD1 or TRBD2 (7 bases each). Trimming stripped 6 bases from V and 1 base from J, with 18 bases between. This CDR3 spans 16 amino acids. Per germline, CDR1 SGHRS and CDR2 YFSETQ. The CDR3 loop reads CASNQGGSPGTDTQYF. For the CDR3, the DNA is TGCGCCAGCAACCAGGGGGGGTCGCCTGGCACAGATACGCAGTATTTT. Based on the CDR3 plus reference TRBV5-1 and TRBJ2-3, the full variable domain is KAGVTQTPRYLIKTRGQQVTLSCSPISGHRSVSWYQQTPGQGLQFLFEYFSETQRNKGNFPGRFSGRQFSNSRSEMNVSTLELGDSALYLCASNQGGSPGTDTQYFGPGTRLTVL.

This clonotype was seen a handful of times. J is TRBJ1-1 and V is TRBV7-9; a possible D gene is TRBD1 (5 bases). Per the germline V gene, CDR1 is SEHNR and CDR2 is FQNEAQ (reference sequence). Trimming stripped 1 base from V and 6 bases from J, with 9 bases between. This CDR3 is built from 13 residues. The CDR3 sequence is CASSLEQAAEAFF. For the CDR3, the DNA is TGTGCCAGCAGCTTAGAACAGGCCGCTGAAGCTTTCTTT.